The 6 T cell receptor beta chains below all came from one sample that was sequenced in a study of T cell changes during pregnancy in multiple sclerosis. The protocol was immunoSEQ multiplex PCR, while the TCRdb copy is restricted to in-frame clones and leaves out a portion. The sample holds tens of thousands of clones, around 92% seen once. This specimen was CD8+ T cells from peripheral blood mononuclear cells, taken in the first trimester of pregnancy. The source of these receptors is a female donor with multiple sclerosis, enrolled in a pregnancy study.

The V and J genes are TRBV6-1 and TRBJ1-5; tentative D call: TRBD1 (6 bases). Trimming pared 6 bases from V and 6 bases from J, leaving 18 bases between. CDR1 is MNHNS, CDR2 SASEGT, per germline. The CDR3 covers 15 residues. As DNA, the CDR3 is TGTGCCAGCAGAGATTTACTTGGGGGCGCTCAGCCCCAGCATTTT. This sequence encodes CASRDLLGGAQPQHF.

The V and J genes are TRBV4-1 and TRBJ2-7, with TRBD2 as a possible D gene (6 bases). This CDR3 contains 16 residues. V dropped 0 bases and J dropped 3 bases, with 15 bases sitting between them. The V gene's germline CDR1 is MGHRA and CDR2 YSYEKL. In nucleotides, the CDR3 is TGCGCCAGCAGCCAAGACCCCTCCGGGGGATACTACGAGCAGTACTTC. Encoded protein: CASSQDPSGGYYEQYF.

J is TRBJ2-7 and V is TRBV28; a possible D gene is TRBD2 (5 bases). Germline V gene lookup returns CDR1 MDHEN and CDR2 SYDVKM. The CDR3 sequence is 12 residues long. V lost 3 bases to trimming and J lost 11 bases, with 14 bases between them. Here the CDR3 DNA reads TGTGCCAGCAGTTTTGGCGGAGGCCTCGAGTACTTC. Translating it yields CASSFGGGLEYF.

The J gene is TRBJ2-7, the V gene TRBV7-9; 7 nucleotides line up with TRBD1. Germline V gene lookup returns CDR1 SEHNR and CDR2 FQNEAQ (reference sequence). After removal of 1 base from V and 7 bases from J, the junction contained 7 bases not matched to a gene. CDR3 length equals 14 residues. CDR3 in DNA: TGTGCCAGCAGCTTAGGGACAGGTACGGGAGAGCAGTACTTC. This gives the protein CASSLGTGTGEQYF. The full variable domain, its missing parts supplied by reference TRBV7-9 and TRBJ2-7, is DTGVSQNPRHKITKRGQNVTFRCDPISEHNRLYWYRQTLGQGPEFLTYFQNEAQLEKSRLLSDRFSAERPKGSFSTLEIQRTEQGDSAMYLCASSLGTGTGEQYFGPGTRLTVT.

The rearrangement joins TRBV5-1 to TRBJ1-6; 11 bases are a match to TRBD1. CDR3 length: 14 residues. J gave up 10 bases and V 3 bases, and 3 bases lay outside the gene matches. The germline gives CDR1 SGHRS, CDR2 YFSETQ. The CDR3 DNA reads as TGCGCCAGCAGCTCGGACAGGGGGCAGTCACCCCTCCACTTT. It yields the protein CASSSDRGQSPLHF.

The chain links TRBV7-8 to TRBJ1-2, with 9 bases fitting TRBD1. The CDR3 consists of 14 residues. V was clipped by 10 bases and J by 4 bases; unmatched bases: 10. Per germline, CDR1 SGHVS and CDR2 FQNEAQ. The CDR3 spells CATGDRGSPYGYTF. CDR3 DNA: TGTGCCACCGGTGACAGGGGGAGCCCCTATGGCTACACCTTC.